Listed below are T cell receptor beta chains from one sample, sequenced in a study of T cell responses to AZD1222 COVID-19 vaccine. Repertoires were generated with immunoSEQ multiplex PCR, while TCRdb's copy carries only in-frame clones and drops some. This sample has roughly 85,000 clones; around 90% occur once, and the top ten carry approximately 5.4%. Sequencing was performed on peripheral blood, taken on day 0 of MenACWY control vaccination. These receptors were obtained from an adult in good health. The CDR3 runs from the conserved cysteine through the conserved F or W.

length: 15; J: TRBJ1-3; V: TRBV5-4; CDR3: CASSFETGVGNTIYF
length: 13; J: TRBJ1-2; V: TRBV5-1; CDR3: CASSLGTGYGYTF
length: 14; J: TRBJ2-6; V: TRBV30; CDR3: CAWKGGSGANVLTF
length: 16; J: TRBJ2-6; V: TRBV7-9; CDR3: CASSLGGGGGANVLTF
length: 16; J: TRBJ1-5; V: TRBV9; CDR3: CASSPSGTRVNQPQHF
length: 15; J: TRBJ2-1; V: TRBV19; CDR3: CASSHRAGGFDEQFF
length: 15; J: TRBJ2-2; V: TRBV5-4; CDR3: CASSLEASYTGELFF
length: 15; J: TRBJ2-3; V: TRBV27; CDR3: CASSKTSGASDTQYF
length: 13; J: TRBJ2-7; V: TRBV28; CDR3: CASSTGWSYEQYF
length: 14; J: TRBJ1-2; V: TRBV5-1; CDR3: CASSGGPQGYGYTF
length: 19; J: TRBJ2-6; V: TRBV5-4; CDR3: CASSAGQLQSRSGANVLTF
length: 15; J: TRBJ2-7; V: TRBV7-2; CDR3: CASRIGQTGASQQYF
length: 15; J: TRBJ1-5; V: TRBV19; CDR3: CASSIIWGASQPQHF
length: 13; J: TRBJ1-2; V: TRBV29-1; CDR3: CSAAGQGARGYTF
length: 13; J: TRBJ1-2; V: TRBV9; CDR3: CASSARREGSYTF
length: 16; J: TRBJ1-1; V: TRBV18; CDR3: CASSPPGYLMNTEAFF
length: 16; J: TRBJ2-7; V: TRBV7-6; CDR3: CASSTNQALVASEQYF
length: 15; J: TRBJ1-1; V: TRBV4-1; CDR3: CASSQVSPGDREAFF
length: 16; J: TRBJ2-7; V: TRBV6-5; CDR3: CASSYSGQGDTYEQYF
length: 15; J: TRBJ1-2; V: TRBV5-5; CDR3: CASSLDLVSIYGYTF
length: 14; J: TRBJ2-3; V: TRBV5-4; CDR3: CASSFGGVTDTQYF
length: 14; J: TRBJ2-1; V: TRBV6-1; CDR3: CASSEGGGFDEQFF
length: 14; J: TRBJ2-5; V: TRBV2; CDR3: CASAWISRQETQYF
length: 14; J: TRBJ2-2; V: TRBV7-9; CDR3: CARGGRLDTGELFF